This passage covers 9 T cell receptor beta chains from one sample sequenced in a study of blood T cell repertoires in COVID-19. This table comes from immunoSEQ multiplex PCR, and its TCRdb copy is limited to in-frame clones, with some not included. The profile covers under 400,000 clones, with 90% appearing a single time and approximately 7% taken by the ten largest. Sequencing input: peripheral blood. Receptor source: a man between 18 and 29 years old with active or convalescent COVID-19.

This chain links TRBV27 with TRBJ1-6, with 7 positions matching TRBD1. The CDR3 has 14 residues. In germline, CDR1 is MNHEY, CDR2 SMNVEV (reference sequence). V dropped 5 bases and J dropped 4; count of bases not matched to a gene: 2. CDR3 sequence reads: CASSPGQYNSPLHF. The CDR3, as DNA: TGTGCCAGCAGTCCGGGACAGTATAATTCACCCCTCCACTTT.

This clone is a singleton in its sample. The chain recombines TRBV7-9 with TRBJ1-1, with D perhaps TRBD1 (5 bases). The CDR3 sequence is 15 residues long. V was clipped by 1 base and J by 1 base, with 10 bases between them. Looked up from germline, CDR1 is SEHNR and CDR2 is FQNEAQ (reference sequence). Here the CDR3 DNA reads TGTGCCAGCAGCTTAGTGTCTGGGGCGAACACTGAAGCTTTCTTT. Translating it yields CASSLVSGANTEAFF.

The sample holds one count of this clone. The CDR3 nucleotides are TGTGCCAGCAGCGCAGCCGGGACAGGGGGGGTCAATGAGCAGTTCTTC. Its translation: CASSAAGTGGVNEQFF. The chain recombines TRBV9 with TRBJ2-1, with 11 bases lining up with TRBD1. Looked up from germline, CDR1 is SGDLS and CDR2 is YYNGEE. The trim removed 3 bases at V and 6 bases at J, leaving 8 bases unmatched. The CDR3 has 16 amino acids.

The chain recombines TRBV19 with TRBJ2-5, with D tentatively TRBD1 (5 bases). Germline V lookup: CDR1 LNHDA, CDR2 SQIVND (reference sequence). The CDR3 contains 13 residues. V was clipped by 5 bases and J by 4 bases, with 11 bases between them. The CDR3 reads CASSQDKSETQYF. The CDR3, as DNA: TGTGCCAGTAGTCAGGACAAATCAGAGACCCAGTACTTC.

The chain combines TRBV6-5 with TRBJ2-5; perhaps TRBD2 as D (5 bases). The CDR3 has 13 amino acids. The germline gives CDR1 MNHEY, CDR2 SVGAGI. V shed 7 bases and J shed 2 bases, with 11 bases lying between them. In DNA, the CDR3 is TGTGCCAGCACGAGGGCTCCGCAAGAGACCCAGTACTTC. Its translation: CASTRAPQETQYF.

Remarks on this clone: The identical CDR3 is also encoded by other nucleotide sequences in the sample. The chain carries TRBV2 and TRBJ2-7, with 9 bases aligning to TRBD2. V shed 3 bases and J 0 bases; nucleotides not matched to a gene: 3. CDR1 is SNHLY, CDR2 FYNNEI, per germline. CDR3 length equals 15 residues. The CDR3 DNA sequence: TGTGCCAGCAGTGAGGTTAGCGGGGGCTCCTACGAGCAGTACTTC. It yields the protein CASSEVSGGSYEQYF.

The count of this clone is one. V usage is TRBV7-9 and J usage is TRBJ2-2; possibly TRBD2 for D (7 bases). Germline CDR1 is SEHNR and CDR2 is FQNEAQ (reference sequence). Trimming pared 5 bases from V and 5 bases from J, leaving 21 bases between. CDR3 size: 17 residues. Here the CDR3 reads CASSLPYGGGGTGELFF. The CDR3 nucleotides read TGTGCCAGCAGCCTGCCGTATGGGGGAGGGGGAACCGGGGAGCTGTTTTTT.

The chain couples TRBV5-6 to TRBJ2-5; 8 bases map to TRBD1. This CDR3 has 13 amino acids. Germline values: CDR1 SGHDT, CDR2 YYEEEE. Germline trimming cut 4 bases from V and 4 bases from J; bases unmatched to any gene: 3. This CDR3 is CASSRQGTETQYF. The DNA of the CDR3 is TGTGCCAGCAGCCGACAGGGGACAGAGACCCAGTACTTC.

V is TRBV11-3 and J is TRBJ1-2; maybe TRBD1 (5 bases). Germline-derived CDR1 and CDR2 are SGHNT and YENEEA. V dropped 4 bases and J dropped 8 bases, with 14 bases sitting between them. There are 13 residues in the CDR3. The CDR3 spells CASSWGEARGYTF. The DNA for the CDR3 is TGTGCCAGCAGCTGGGGCGAGGCAAGGGGCTACACCTTC.